These T cell receptor beta chains were read from a single sample in a study of cytomegalovirus exposure and HLA in healthy donors. Profiled with immunoSEQ multiplex PCR; TCRdb holds only in-frame clones, not every one. Of tens of thousands of clones detected, almost 75% appear once; the ten largest clones hold 5.4%. Sequencing used PBMCs. The receptors derive from a man between 45 and 60 years old in good health and CMV-seronegative. Each CDR3 is given with its conserved first and last residue. A D gene is named only where the DNA matches it firmly. Some rows mark clone size as missing; the rest say once, few, many or name a class of expanded clone.

TRBV5-1	TRBJ2-1	NA	NA	CASSLARGSYNEQFF	TGCGCCAGCAGCTTGGCCAGGGGCTCCTACAATGAGCAGTTCTTC
TRBV7-3	TRBJ1-1	NA	NA	CASAPGRGNTEAFF	TGTGCCAGCGCCCCGGGCAGGGGAAACACTGAAGCTTTCTTT
TRBV2	TRBJ1-4	NA	NA	CASSAGRAATNEKLFF	TGTGCCAGCAGTGCAGGGAGGGCGGCAACTAATGAAAAACTGTTTTTT
TRBV28	TRBJ1-2	NA	NA	CASSLVTLYGYTF	TGTGCCAGCAGTTTAGTGACACTCTATGGCTACACCTTC
TRBV9	TRBJ2-1	NA	NA	CASTVAGSYNEQFF	TGTGCCAGCACTGTGGCAGGGTCCTACAATGAGCAGTTCTTC
TRBV7-9	TRBJ1-1	NA	NA	CASSPGRGNTEAFF	TGTGCCAGCAGCCCCGGGCGGGGTAACACTGAAGCTTTCTTT
TRBV6-5	TRBJ1-2	NA	TRBD1	CASSLARPGTGYGYTF	TGTGCCAGCAGTTTAGCCCGTCCCGGGACAGGGTATGGCTACACCTTC
TRBV19	TRBJ2-7	few	TRBD2	CASSTGTRRERIYEQYF	TGTGCCAGTAGTACGGGGACTAGGAGGGAGCGTATCTACGAGCAGTACTTC
TRBV13	TRBJ1-2	NA	NA	CASSLQGPNYGYTF	TGTGCCAGCAGCTTGCAGGGGCCGAACTATGGCTACACCTTC
TRBV9	TRBJ2-7	NA	NA	CASSQGYEQYF	TGTGCCAGCAGCCAGGGCTACGAGCAGTACTTC
TRBV7-9	TRBJ1-1	NA	NA	CASSFGQRGTEAFF	TGTGCCAGCAGCTTCGGACAGCGGGGCACTGAAGCTTTCTTT
TRBV6-5	TRBJ2-3	NA	TRBD1	CASSRQGRDTQYF	TGTGCCAGCAGTAGACAGGGTCGGGATACGCAGTATTTT
TRBV5-6	TRBJ2-3	once	NA	CASSLDSSTDTQYF	TGTGCCAGCAGCTTGGACTCTAGCACAGATACGCAGTATTTT
TRBV9	TRBJ2-7	NA	NA	CASSRGQAPEQYF	TGTGCCAGCAGCCGTGGCCAGGCCCCCGAGCAGTACTTC
TRBV27	TRBJ2-2	NA	NA	CASSFYRVPGELFF	TGTGCCAGCAGTTTTTACAGGGTTCCCGGGGAGCTGTTTTTT
TRBV7-3	TRBJ2-5	NA	NA	CGGGAQETQYF	TGCGGAGGGGGGGCCCAAGAGACCCAGTACTTC
TRBV5-6	TRBJ1-6	once	TRBD1	CASSSAGTGLSLFGPLHF	TGTGCCAGCAGCTCCGCCGGGACAGGACTATCCCTTTTTGGACCCCTCCACTTT
TRBV6-1	TRBJ2-7	NA	TRBD2	CASSETTAGPKGEQYF	TGTGCCAGCAGTGAGACGACAGCGGGACCGAAGGGCGAGCAGTACTTC
TRBV2	TRBJ2-5	NA	NA	CASSDGEGETQYF	TGTGCCAGCAGTGACGGCGAGGGAGAGACCCAGTACTTC
TRBV11-2	TRBJ2-7	NA	NA	CASSLGRVKLDEQYF	TGTGCCAGCAGCTTAGGCCGCGTGAAGCTCGACGAGCAGTACTTC
TRBV15	TRBJ1-2	NA	TRBD1	CATSRAGDRAPYGYTF	TGTGCCACCAGCAGAGCAGGGGACAGGGCCCCCTATGGCTACACCTTC
TRBV7-8	TRBJ1-5	NA	NA	CASSLALQSQPQHF	TGTGCCAGCAGCTTGGCCTTACAGAGCCAGCCCCAGCATTTT
TRBV6-5	TRBJ2-2	NA	TRBD1	CASSYPTGANTGELFF	TGTGCCAGCAGTTATCCGACAGGGGCGAACACCGGGGAGCTGTTTTTT
TRBV5-1	TRBJ1-4	few	NA	CASSTGISEKLFF	TGCGCCAGCAGTACAGGGATTAGTGAAAAACTGTTTTTT
TRBV29-1	TRBJ2-3	few	NA	CSVEQRRWDTQYF	TGCAGCGTCGAACAGCGGCGGTGGGATACGCAGTATTTT
TRBV5-1	TRBJ2-3	NA	NA	CASSLERGAYTDTQYF	TGCGCCAGCAGCTTGGAACGGGGGGCCTACACAGATACGCAGTATTTT
TRBV6-6	TRBJ1-2	few	TRBD1	CASSRGQGLEGYTF	TGTGCCAGCAGCCGAGGACAGGGCCTTGAGGGCTACACCTTC
TRBV10-1	TRBJ2-7	NA	NA	CASSGTETSEQYF	TGCGCCAGCAGTGGGACAGAGACGTCAGAGCAGTACTTC
TRBV5-6	TRBJ2-1	NA	NA	CASSLGHSRGHNEQFF	TGTGCCAGCAGCTTGGGCCACTCAAGGGGTCACAATGAGCAGTTCTTC
TRBV28	TRBJ2-7	NA	TRBD2	CASNLAGVNYEQYF	TGTGCCAGCAATCTAGCGGGGGTTAACTACGAGCAGTACTTC
TRBV30	TRBJ1-3	once	NA	CAWTQWGQGRGNTIYF	TGTGCCTGGACCCAATGGGGGCAGGGCCGAGGAAACACCATATATTTT
TRBV7-9	TRBJ2-4	few	TRBD2	CASTSGGGKNIQYF	TGTGCCAGCACCTCGGGGGGTGGCAAAAACATTCAGTACTTC
TRBV10-3	TRBJ2-3	once	NA	CAISGSGSTDTQYF	TGTGCCATCAGTGGGAGTGGGAGCACAGATACGCAGTATTTT